Listed below are T cell receptor beta chains from one sample, sequenced in a study of T-cell memory formation after mild COVID-19. TCRdb processed the 5' RACE reads anew with MiXCR; each CDR3 protein has one entry. The profile shows about 290,000 distinct CDR3 sequences, about 15% of them singletons. Sequencing was carried out using PBMCs or a T cell subset sorted from them (not recorded which). These receptor sequences come from a man between 18 and 29 years old who had mild COVID-19 (a few samples of this study predate the infection). Cell type and time point are not known. CDR3s include the opening cysteine and the closing phenylalanine or tryptophan. A D gene is named only where the DNA matches it firmly. Only some rows state a clone size, as once, few, many or a class for expanded clones.

d_call j_call v_call clone_size cdr3_aa cdr3_nt
TRBD1 TRBJ1-2 TRBV4-1 - CASSDFPGTGVGYTF TGCGCCAGCAGCGACTTTCCGGGGACAGGGGTCGGCTACACCTTC
- TRBJ1-2 TRBV5-1 - CASSLATGRVSGYTF TGCGCCAGCAGCTTGGCCACGGGCAGGGTATCTGGCTACACCTTC
- TRBJ1-2 TRBV4-1 many CASSRDPGNYGYTF TGCGCCAGCAGCCGAGATCCGGGCAACTATGGCTACACCTTC
TRBD1 TRBJ2-1 TRBV18 few CASSPPGQGNYNEQFF TGTGCCAGCTCACCGCCGGGACAGGGCAACTACAATGAGCAGTTCTTC
TRBD2 TRBJ2-3 TRBV7-8 few CASSFGLARGYTQYF TGTGCCAGCAGCTTCGGACTAGCCCGCGGATATACGCAGTATTTT
- TRBJ1-1 TRBV6-2/TRBV6-3 few CASIPSAMNTEAFF TGTGCCAGCATCCCCAGTGCCATGAACACTGAAGCTTTCTTT
TRBD1 TRBJ2-3 TRBV6-5 few CASRLDRGPYTQYF TGTGCCAGCAGACTAGACAGGGGGCCGTATACGCAGTATTTT
- TRBJ2-7 TRBV27 many CASSSLGGREYF TGTGCCAGCAGTTCCCTTGGGGGGCGCGAGTACTTC
TRBD1 TRBJ1-1 TRBV25-1 - CASSDPMTGSTEAFF TGTGCCAGCAGTGATCCGATGACAGGGAGCACTGAAGCTTTCTTT
- TRBJ2-7 TRBV9 - CASSVGTTYEQYF TGTGCCAGCAGCGTAGGGACAACCTACGAGCAGTACTTC
- TRBJ1-1 TRBV10-1 - CASSEFGRGTEAFF TGCGCCAGCAGTGAGTTTGGACGGGGCACTGAAGCTTTCTTT
- TRBJ2-3 TRBV6-5 few CASSSPPEGDTQYF TGTGCCAGCAGTTCGCCACCCGAGGGGGATACGCAGTATTTT
- TRBJ1-2 TRBV28 few CACGEGPLGGYTF TGTGCCTGTGGTGAGGGCCCCTTGGGGGGCTACACCTTC
- TRBJ2-3 TRBV11-2 - CASSAGRAQYF TGTGCCAGCAGCGCGGGGCGGGCGCAGTATTTT
TRBD1 TRBJ2-1 TRBV27 few CASSLSDGQARRWYNEQFF TGTGCCAGCAGTTTATCCGACGGACAGGCACGGAGGTGGTACAATGAGCAGTTCTTC
TRBD2 TRBJ2-1 TRBV7-9 few CASSLRLQRSGASYNEQFF TGTGCCAGCAGTCTTCGACTTCAGAGGAGCGGGGCCAGCTACAATGAGCAGTTCTTC
- TRBJ2-3 TRBV5-1 few CASSSMRGSTDTQYF TGCGCCAGCAGCTCCATGCGCGGGTCCACAGATACGCAGTATTTT
- TRBJ2-3 TRBV2 once CASSGTGSPDTQYF TGTGCCAGCAGTGGTACAGGGTCCCCAGATACGCAGTATTTT